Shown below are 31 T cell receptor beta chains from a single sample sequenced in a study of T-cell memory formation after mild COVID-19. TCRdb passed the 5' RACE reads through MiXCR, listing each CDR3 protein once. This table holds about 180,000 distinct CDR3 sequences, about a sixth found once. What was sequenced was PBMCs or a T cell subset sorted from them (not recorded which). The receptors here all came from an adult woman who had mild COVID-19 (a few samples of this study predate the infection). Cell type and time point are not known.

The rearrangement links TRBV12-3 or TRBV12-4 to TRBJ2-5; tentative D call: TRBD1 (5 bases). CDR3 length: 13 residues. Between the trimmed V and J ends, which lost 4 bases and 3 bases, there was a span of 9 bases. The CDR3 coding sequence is TGTGCCAGCAGTTCGGTCAGGGAAGAGACCCAGTACTTC. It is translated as CASSSVREETQYF.

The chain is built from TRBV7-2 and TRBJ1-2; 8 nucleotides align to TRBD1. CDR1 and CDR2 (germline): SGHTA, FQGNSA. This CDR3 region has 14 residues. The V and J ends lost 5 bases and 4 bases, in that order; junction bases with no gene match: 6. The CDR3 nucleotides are TGTGCCAGCAGCAGCAGGGGGCGGGGCTATGGCTACACCTTC. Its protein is CASSSRGRGYGYTF.

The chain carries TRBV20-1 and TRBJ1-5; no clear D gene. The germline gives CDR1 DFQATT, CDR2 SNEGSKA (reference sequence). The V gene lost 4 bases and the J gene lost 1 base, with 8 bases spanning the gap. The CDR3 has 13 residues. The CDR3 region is CSATGGSNQPQHF. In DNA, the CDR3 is TGCAGTGCTACAGGAGGGAGCAATCAGCCCCAGCATTTT.

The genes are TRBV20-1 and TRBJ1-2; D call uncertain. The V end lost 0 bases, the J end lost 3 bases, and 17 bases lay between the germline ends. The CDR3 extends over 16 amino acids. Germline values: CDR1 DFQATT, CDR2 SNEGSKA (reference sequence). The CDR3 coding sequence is TGCAGTGCTAGAGATGCGGCCCCCCCGAGTGACTATGGCTACACCTTC. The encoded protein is CSARDAAPPSDYGYTF.

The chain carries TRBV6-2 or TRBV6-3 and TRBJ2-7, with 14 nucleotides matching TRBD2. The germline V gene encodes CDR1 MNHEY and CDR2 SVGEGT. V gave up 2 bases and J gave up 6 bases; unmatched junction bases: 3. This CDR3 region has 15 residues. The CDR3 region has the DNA TGTGCCAGCAGTTACGAGGGACTAGCGGGAGCCGAGCAGTACTTC. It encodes CASSYEGLAGAEQYF.

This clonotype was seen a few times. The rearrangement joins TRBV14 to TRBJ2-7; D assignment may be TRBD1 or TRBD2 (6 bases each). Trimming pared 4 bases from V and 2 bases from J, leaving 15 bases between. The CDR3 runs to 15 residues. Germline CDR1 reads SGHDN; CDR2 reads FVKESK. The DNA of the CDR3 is TGTGCCAGCAGCCCCCATGGGGGGCGTCCCTACGAGCAGTACTTC. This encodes CASSPHGGRPYEQYF.

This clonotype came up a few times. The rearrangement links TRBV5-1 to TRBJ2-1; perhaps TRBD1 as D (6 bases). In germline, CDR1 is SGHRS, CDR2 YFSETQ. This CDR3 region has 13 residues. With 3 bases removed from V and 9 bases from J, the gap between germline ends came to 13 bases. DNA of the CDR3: TGCGCCAGCAGCTCGGTACAGGGCCTTGAGCAGTTCTTC. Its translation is CASSSVQGLEQFF.

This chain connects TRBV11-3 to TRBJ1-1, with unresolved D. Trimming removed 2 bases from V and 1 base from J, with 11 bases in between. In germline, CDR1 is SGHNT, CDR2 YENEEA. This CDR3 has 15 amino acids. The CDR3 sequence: CASSLSWGENTEAFF. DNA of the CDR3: TGTGCCAGCAGCTTATCGTGGGGTGAGAACACTGAAGCTTTCTTT.

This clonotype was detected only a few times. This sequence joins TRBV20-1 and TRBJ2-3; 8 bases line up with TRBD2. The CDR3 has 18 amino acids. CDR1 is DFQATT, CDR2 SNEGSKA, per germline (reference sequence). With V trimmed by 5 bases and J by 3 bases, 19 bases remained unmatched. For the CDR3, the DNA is TGCAGTGCTTTCCCCATTACGTCCGGGAGGGAGGTAACAGATACGCAGTATTTT. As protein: CSAFPITSGREVTDTQYF.

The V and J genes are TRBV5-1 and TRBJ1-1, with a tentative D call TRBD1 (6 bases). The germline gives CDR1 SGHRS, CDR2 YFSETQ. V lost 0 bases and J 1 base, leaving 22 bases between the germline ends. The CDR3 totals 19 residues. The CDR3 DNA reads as TGCGCCAGCAGCTTGGACAGGGCGGATTTCTTACGTGGGAACACTGAAGCTTTCTTT. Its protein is CASSLDRADFLRGNTEAFF. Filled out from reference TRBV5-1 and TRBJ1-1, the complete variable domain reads KAGVTQTPRYLIKTRGQQVTLSCSPISGHRSVSWYQQTPGQGLQFLFEYFSETQRNKGNFPGRFSGRQFSNSRSEMNVSTLELGDSALYLCASSLDRADFLRGNTEAFFGQGTRLTVV.

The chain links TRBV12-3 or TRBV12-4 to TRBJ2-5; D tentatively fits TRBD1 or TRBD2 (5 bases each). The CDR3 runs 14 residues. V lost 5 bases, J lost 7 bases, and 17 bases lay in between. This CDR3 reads CASSRDGKYGTQYF. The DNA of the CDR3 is TGTGCCAGCAGTCGGGACGGGAAATATGGGACCCAGTACTTC.

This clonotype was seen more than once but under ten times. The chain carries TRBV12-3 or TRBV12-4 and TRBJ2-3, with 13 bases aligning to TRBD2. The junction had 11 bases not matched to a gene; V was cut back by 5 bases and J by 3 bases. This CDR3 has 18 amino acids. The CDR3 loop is CASSIFQTSGGLTDTQYF. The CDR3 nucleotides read TGTGCCAGCAGTATATTCCAGACTAGCGGGGGGTTGACAGATACGCAGTATTTT.

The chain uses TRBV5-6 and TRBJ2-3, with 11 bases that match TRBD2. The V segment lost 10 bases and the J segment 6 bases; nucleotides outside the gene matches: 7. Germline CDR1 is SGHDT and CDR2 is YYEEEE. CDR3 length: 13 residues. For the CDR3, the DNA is TGTGCCGTGACGACTAGCGGGACGGATACGCAGTATTTT. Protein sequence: CAVTTSGTDTQYF.

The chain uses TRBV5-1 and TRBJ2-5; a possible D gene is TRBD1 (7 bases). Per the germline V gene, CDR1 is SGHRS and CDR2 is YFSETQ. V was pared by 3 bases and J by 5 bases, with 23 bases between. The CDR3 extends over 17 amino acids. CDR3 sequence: CASSWGNRGTARETQYF. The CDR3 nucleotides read TGCGCCAGCAGCTGGGGGAACCGCGGGACAGCGAGGGAGACCCAGTACTTC.

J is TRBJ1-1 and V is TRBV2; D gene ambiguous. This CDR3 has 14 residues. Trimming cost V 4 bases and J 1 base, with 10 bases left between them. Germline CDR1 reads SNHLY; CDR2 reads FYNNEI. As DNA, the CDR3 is TGTGCCAGCAGTGCGGTAGCCAGGAACACTGAAGCTTTCTTT. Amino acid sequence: CASSAVARNTEAFF.

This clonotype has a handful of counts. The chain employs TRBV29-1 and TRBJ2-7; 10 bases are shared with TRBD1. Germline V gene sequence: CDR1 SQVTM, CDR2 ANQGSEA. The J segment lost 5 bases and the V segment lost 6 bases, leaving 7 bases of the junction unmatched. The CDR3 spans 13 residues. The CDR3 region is CSVLTGGSNEQYF. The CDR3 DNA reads TGCAGCGTCTTGACAGGGGGCTCGAACGAGCAGTACTTC.

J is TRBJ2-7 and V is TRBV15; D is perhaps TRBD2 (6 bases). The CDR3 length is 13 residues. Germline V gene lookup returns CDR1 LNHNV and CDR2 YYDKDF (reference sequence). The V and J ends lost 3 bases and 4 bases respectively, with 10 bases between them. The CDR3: CATSSSGGYEQYF. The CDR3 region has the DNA TGTGCCACCAGCAGCTCTGGGGGGTACGAGCAGTACTTC.

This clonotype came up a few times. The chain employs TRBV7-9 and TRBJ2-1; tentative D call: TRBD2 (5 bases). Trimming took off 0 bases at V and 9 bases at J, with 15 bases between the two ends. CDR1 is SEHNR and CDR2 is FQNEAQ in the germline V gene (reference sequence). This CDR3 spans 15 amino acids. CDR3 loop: CASSLARAAGGEQFF. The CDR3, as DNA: TGTGCCAGCAGCTTAGCGCGGGCGGCCGGCGGTGAGCAGTTCTTC.

The DNA of the CDR3 is TGTGCCAGCAGTTGGGACGTTAGCTCCTACAATGAGCAGTTCTTC. This sequence encodes CASSWDVSSYNEQFF. The chain recombines TRBV6-1 with TRBJ2-1; perhaps D is TRBD1 or TRBD2 (5 bases each). V shed 5 bases and J shed 0 bases, with 11 bases lying between them. Germline V gene lookup returns CDR1 MNHNS and CDR2 SASEGT. The CDR3 is made up of 15 amino acids.

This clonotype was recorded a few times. CDR3 nucleotide sequence: TGCGCCAGCAGCGGAGGACAGGTCCAAGAGACCCAGTACTTC. It yields the protein CASSGGQVQETQYF. J is TRBJ2-5 and V is TRBV5-1; 7 positions agree with TRBD1. The germline gives CDR1 SGHRS, CDR2 YFSETQ. The CDR3 extends over 14 amino acids. Trimming cost V 4 bases and J 1 base; bases outside gene matches: 4.

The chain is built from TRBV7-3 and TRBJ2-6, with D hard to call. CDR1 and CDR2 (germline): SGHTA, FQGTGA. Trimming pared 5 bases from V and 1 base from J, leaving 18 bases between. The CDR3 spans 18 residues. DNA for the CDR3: TGTGCCAGCAGCCTCAGATATGACCTGATTTCTGGGGCCAACGTCCTGACTTTC. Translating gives CASSLRYDLISGANVLTF.

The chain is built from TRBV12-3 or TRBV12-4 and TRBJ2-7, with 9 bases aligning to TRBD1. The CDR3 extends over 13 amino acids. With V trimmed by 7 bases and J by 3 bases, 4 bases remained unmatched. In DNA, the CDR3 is TGTGCCAGCAAGGGACAGGGTCGCTACGAGCAGTACTTC. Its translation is CASKGQGRYEQYF.

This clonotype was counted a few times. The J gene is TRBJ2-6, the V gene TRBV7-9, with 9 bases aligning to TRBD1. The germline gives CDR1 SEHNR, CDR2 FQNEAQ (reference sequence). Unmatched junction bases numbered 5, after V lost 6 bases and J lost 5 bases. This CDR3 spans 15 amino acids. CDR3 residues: CASRQQGARANVLTF. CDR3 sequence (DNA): TGTGCCAGCAGGCAACAGGGGGCGCGGGCCAACGTCCTGACTTTC. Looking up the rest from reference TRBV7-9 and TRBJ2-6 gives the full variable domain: DTGVSQNPRHKITKRGQNVTFRCDPISEHNRLYWYRQTLGQGPEFLTYFQNEAQLEKSRLLSDRFSAERPKGSFSTLEIQRTEQGDSAMYLCASRQQGARANVLTFGAGSRLTVL.

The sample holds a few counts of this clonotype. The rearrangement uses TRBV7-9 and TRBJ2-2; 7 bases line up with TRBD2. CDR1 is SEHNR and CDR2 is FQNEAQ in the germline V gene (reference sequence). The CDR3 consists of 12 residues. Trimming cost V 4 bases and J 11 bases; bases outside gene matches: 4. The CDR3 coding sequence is TGTGCCAGCAGCTGGGACTATGGAGAGCTGTTTTTT. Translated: CASSWDYGELFF.

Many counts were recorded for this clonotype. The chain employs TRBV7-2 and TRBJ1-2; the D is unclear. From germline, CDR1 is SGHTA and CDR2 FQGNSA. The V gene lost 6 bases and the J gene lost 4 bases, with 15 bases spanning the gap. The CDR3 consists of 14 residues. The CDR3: CASRPPTPGYGYTF. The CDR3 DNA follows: TGTGCCAGCAGACCTCCCACACCCGGCTATGGCTACACCTTC.

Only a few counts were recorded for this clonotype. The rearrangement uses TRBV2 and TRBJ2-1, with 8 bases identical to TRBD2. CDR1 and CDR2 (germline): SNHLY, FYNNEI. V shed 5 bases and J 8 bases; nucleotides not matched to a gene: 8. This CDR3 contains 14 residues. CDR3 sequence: CASSSRTSLHEQFF. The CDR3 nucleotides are TGTGCCAGCAGTAGTAGGACTAGCCTCCATGAGCAGTTCTTC.

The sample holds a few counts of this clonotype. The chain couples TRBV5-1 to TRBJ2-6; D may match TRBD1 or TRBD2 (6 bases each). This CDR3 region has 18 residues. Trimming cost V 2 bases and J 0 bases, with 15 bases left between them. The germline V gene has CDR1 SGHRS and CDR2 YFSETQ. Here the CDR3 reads CASSLATGTSSGANVLTF. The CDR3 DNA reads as TGCGCCAGCAGCTTAGCAACAGGGACTTCCTCTGGGGCCAACGTCCTGACTTTC.

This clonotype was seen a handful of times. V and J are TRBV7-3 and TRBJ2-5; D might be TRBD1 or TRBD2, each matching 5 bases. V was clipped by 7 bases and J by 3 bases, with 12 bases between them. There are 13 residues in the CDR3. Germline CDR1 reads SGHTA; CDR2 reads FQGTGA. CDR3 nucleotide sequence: TGTGCCAGCACCCGAGGGGCCGAAGAGACCCAGTACTTC. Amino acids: CASTRGAEETQYF.

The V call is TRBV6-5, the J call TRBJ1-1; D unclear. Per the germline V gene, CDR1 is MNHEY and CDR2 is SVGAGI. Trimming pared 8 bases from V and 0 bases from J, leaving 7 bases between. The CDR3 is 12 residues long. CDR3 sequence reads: CASRRLNTEAFF. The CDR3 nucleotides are TGTGCCAGCCGGAGATTGAACACTGAAGCTTTCTTT.

CDR3 DNA: TGTGCCACCAGTGCATCCGTATGGACTAGCGGGCCGCAGTTCTTC. It translates to CATSASVWTSGPQFF. The chain employs TRBV24-1 and TRBJ2-1; TRBD2 matches at 11 bases. CDR3 length equals 15 residues. V trimming: 5 bases; J trimming: 12 bases; junction bases outside the gene matches: 11. Germline values: CDR1 KGHDR, CDR2 SFDVKD.

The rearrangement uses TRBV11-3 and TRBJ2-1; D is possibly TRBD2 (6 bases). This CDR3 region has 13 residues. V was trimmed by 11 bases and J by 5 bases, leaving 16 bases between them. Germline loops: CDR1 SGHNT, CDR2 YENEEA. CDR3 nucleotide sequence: TGTGCCGGGTTGGGGGGTCGGGACAATGAGCAGTTCTTC. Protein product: CAGLGGRDNEQFF. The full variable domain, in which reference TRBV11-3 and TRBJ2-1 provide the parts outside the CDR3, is EAGVVQSPRYKIIEKKQPVAFWCNPISGHNTLYWYLQNLGQGPELLIRYENEEAVDDSQLPKDRFSAERLKGVDSTLKIQPAELGDSAVYLCAGLGGRDNEQFFGPGTRLTVL.